This is a list of T cell receptor beta chains from one sample in a study of blood T cell repertoires in COVID-19. Repertoires were generated with immunoSEQ multiplex PCR, while TCRdb's copy carries only in-frame clones and drops some. The data show some 93,000 clones, about 89% seen once. Sequencing was performed on peripheral blood. The receptor set was obtained from a man over 45 with acute or convalescent COVID-19. CDR3s include the opening cysteine and the closing phenylalanine or tryptophan.

V gene	J gene	CDR3 protein
TRBV19	TRBJ1-4	CASSSTGTAEKLFF
TRBV28	TRBJ2-7	CASAVSYEQYF
TRBV6-5	TRBJ2-7	CASIFRTPALRQYF
TRBV6-4	TRBJ2-1	CASSLEGSSYNEQFF
TRBV6-1	TRBJ2-1	CASSELGTSGRIEQFF
TRBV27	TRBJ2-1	CASSSTPGTRTNNEQFF
TRBV7-8	TRBJ1-4	CASSLVVVGEKLFF
TRBV24-1	TRBJ1-5	CATSDGGRGNQPQHF
TRBV5-8	TRBJ2-1	CASSLGQLLDNEQFF
TRBV5-1	TRBJ1-1	CASSLRVGGSEAFF
TRBV19	TRBJ2-1	CASSATGGSGRAVNNEQFF
TRBV5-1	TRBJ1-2	CASSEATGDYGYTF
TRBV3-1/TRBV3-2	TRBJ1-3	CASSQRTGKNTIYF
TRBV3-1/TRBV3-2	TRBJ2-5	CASSGHAGTGKETQYF
TRBV5-1	TRBJ1-1	CASAWGGRGTEAFF
TRBV5-1	TRBJ1-2	CASSLAEGVSGYTF
TRBV27	TRBJ1-5	CASMRAGSNQPQHF
TRBV6-1	TRBJ2-2	CASSELLTGELFF
TRBV25-1	TRBJ1-2	CASTRLGSYGYTF
TRBV2	TRBJ1-5	CASSLGQGESQPQHF
TRBV6-1	TRBJ2-7	CASSEAAFYEQYF
TRBV11-3	TRBJ2-1	CASSSLLASVVNEQFF
TRBV12-2	TRBJ2-7	CAKVRDRGPGEQYF
TRBV5-1	TRBJ2-4	CASSAVAGTNIQYF
TRBV12-3/TRBV12-4	TRBJ1-1	CASSLGAGEAFF
TRBV3-1/TRBV3-2	TRBJ2-7	CASSQPAGGYEQYF
TRBV27	TRBJ2-7	CASSLFAGFKIDEQYF
TRBV4-1	TRBJ1-2	CASSPQSRVGYGYTF
TRBV5-1	TRBJ2-5	CASSMTPGKETQYF